The rows below give T cell receptor beta chains drawn from one sample of a study of T cell responses to AZD1222 COVID-19 vaccine. Only in-frame clones appear in the TCRdb table, and some are missing; sequencing was by immunoSEQ multiplex PCR. This table has about 110,000 clones, approximately 89% appearing once. Sample: peripheral blood, taken on day 0 of AZD1222 vaccination. These TCRs come from an adult in good health. Both conserved end residues are part of each CDR3. The D gene is left open where the match is weak. Clone size is not always given. Where it is, it says once, few, many or a class for expanded clones.

V gene	D gene	clone size	J gene	CDR3 DNA	CDR3 protein
TRBV3-1/TRBV3-2	.	.	TRBJ2-2	TGTGCCAGCAGCCAGGGAGCCGGGGAGCTGTTTTTT	CASSQGAGELFF
TRBV3-1/TRBV3-2	.	.	TRBJ1-2	TGTGCCAGCAGCCAAGGGGGTCAGAACTATGGCTACACCTTC	CASSQGGQNYGYTF
TRBV30	TRBD1	.	TRBJ1-6	TGTGCCTGGGCCCCCCCGGACAGGGGGTATTCACCCCTCCACTTT	CAWAPPDRGYSPLHF
TRBV19	.	.	TRBJ2-1	TGTGCCAGTAGTGGCCAGGGGTTCGGATCCGAGTTCTTC	CASSGQGFGSEFF
TRBV12-3/TRBV12-4	.	.	TRBJ2-7	TGTGCCAGCAGCCGAGGGGTCCACGAGCAGTACTTC	CASSRGVHEQYF
TRBV3-1/TRBV3-2	.	.	TRBJ2-2	TGTGCCAGCAGCCAAGAAGGAGGGCTAAAGGGACCCGGGGAGCTGTTTTTT	CASSQEGGLKGPGELFF
TRBV30	.	.	TRBJ1-2	TGTGCCTGCTCGAGAGATCTTAACTATGGCTACACCTTC	CACSRDLNYGYTF
TRBV15	.	.	TRBJ1-5	TGTGCCACCAGCAGAGATCGGGGGGATCGTCAGCCCCAGCATTTT	CATSRDRGDRQPQHF
TRBV6-1	TRBD2	.	TRBJ2-2	TGTGCCAGCAGTGAACTAGCGGGGGGGCCCACCGGGGAGCTGTTTTTT	CASSELAGGPTGELFF
TRBV15	TRBD1	.	TRBJ1-1	TGTGCCACCAGCAGAGTGTCGACAGGGGCTGAAGCTTTCTTT	CATSRVSTGAEAFF
TRBV5-1	.	.	TRBJ1-5	TGCGCCAGCAGCTTGGGGTTACAAAGCAATCAGCCCCAGCATTTT	CASSLGLQSNQPQHF
TRBV7-2	.	.	TRBJ2-1	TGTGCCAGCAGCTCCGTTTACAATGAGCAGTTCTTC	CASSSVYNEQFF
TRBV5-6	.	once	TRBJ1-1	TGTGCCAGCAGCCAGACAGTGAACACTGAAGCTTTCTTT	CASSQTVNTEAFF
TRBV27	TRBD1	.	TRBJ1-5	TGTGCCAGCATACTAAGACAGGGGAAAAATCAGCCCCAGCATTTT	CASILRQGKNQPQHF
TRBV7-8	.	.	TRBJ2-1	TGTGCCAGCAGCTTAGCGGGGGGGCGGCGTGAGCAGTTCTTC	CASSLAGGRREQFF
TRBV6-5	.	.	TRBJ2-5	TGTGCCAGCAGTCGCCAAGAGACCCAGTACTTC	CASSRQETQYF
TRBV19	.	.	TRBJ1-4	TGTGCCAGTAGAGGACGCTCGGGTGAAAAACTGTTTTTT	CASRGRSGEKLFF
TRBV10-3	.	.	TRBJ1-1	TGTGCCATCAGCGAAAATACGGTCGGGGGAACGGTCAGGAACACTGAAGCTTTCTTT	CAISENTVGGTVRNTEAFF